This entry concerns a single TCR beta chain. Its antigen is unidentified. At the DNA level, this CDR3 is encoded by other sequences in the same sample as well. This sample is drawn from a study of shared clonotypes between healthy human individuals. Study-level points and caveats: Lower generation probabilities were found for non-shared clonotypes than for those shared by all four donors.

CDR1 and CDR2 from the germline V gene are DFQATT and SNEGSKA (reference sequence). Trimming stripped 3 bases from V and 5 bases from J, with 5 bases between. The CDR3 has 10 amino acids. Libraries were prepared by immunoSEQ multiplex PCR; TCRdb keeps only in-frame clonotypes and omits some of them. Altogether fewer than 2.5 million clones are present, under 95% being singletons, with the ten largest covering about 0.38%. Healthy HIV-negative adults with no recent acute infections or vaccinations were recruited as donors. Donors were Caucasian adults residing in Nashville, Tennessee, USA. This clonotype was sampled from a man between 18 and 35 years old in good health. Some clones in this sample may be carry-over from other donors' samples. The chain couples TRBV20-1 to TRBJ2-7, with D unclear. The sample was naive CD4+ T cells from PBMCs. As for subset: CD45RA+ positively selected. The CDR3 DNA reads TGCAGTGCTAGTAATAACGAGCAGTACTTC. Translated: CSASNNEQYF.